This T cell receptor (beta chain) was identified in a study of identical twins. TCRdb reprocessed the 5' RACE reads via MiXCR and lists one record per CDR3 protein. Of a few hundred thousand distinct CDR3 sequences in the sample, approximately 8.8% were seen once. This clonotype was found a few times. Its antigen remains unidentified. CDR1 is LGHDT, CDR2 YNNKEL, per germline (reference sequence). This CDR3 is built from 16 residues. The junction had 6 bases not matched to a gene; V was cut back by 2 bases and J by 0 bases. Whole-study results and caveats: Conclusions came from cross-sectional statistical analysis, not from following the same donors.

Source material: naive T cells sorted from blood. This sequence joins TRBV3-1 and TRBJ1-1, with 7 bases lining up with TRBD1. The source is a woman in her 50s in good health. CDR3 in amino acids: CASSQLGDRMNTEAFF. The CDR3 DNA sequence: TGTGCCAGCAGCCAACTAGGGGACAGAATGAACACTGAAGCTTTCTTT.